The TCR beta chain under discussion was sequenced for a study of response to subunit inactivated influenza vaccine. TCRdb passed the RT-PCR reads through MiXCR, listing each CDR3 protein once. The sample contains approximately 170,000 distinct CDR3 sequences, approximately 12% of which appear only once. This clonotype was counted only a few times. This sample also belongs to another study, concerning T cells expressing NK-cell markers. In that study: The TCR beta cDNA came from 5'RACE template switching with UMIs. Underlying the TCR beta repertoires were sorted CD3+CD56+NKG2C+, CD3+CD56+NKG2C- and CD3+CD56-NKG2C+ T cells. The sequencing cohort of eight donors included seven HCMV-seropositive individuals and one seronegative individual. The dominant NKG2C+ clonotypes represented roughly 1.0-7.5% of CD8+ T cells in five or six donors. Once again these clonotypes came out on top in the CD3+CD56-NKG2C+ fraction of a few donors.

This TCR came from a man over 45 who received an inactivated influenza vaccine. The starting material was CD8+ T cells sorted from PBMCs, obtained about 11 days after vaccination.

The CDR3 sequence: CASSLGNTYEQYF. CDR3 DNA: TGTGCCAGCAGTCTCGGGAATACCTACGAGCAGTACTTC. The V gene is TRBV27, the J gene TRBJ2-7; tentatively, D is TRBD2 (5 bases). Germline CDR1 MNHEY, CDR2 SMNVEV (reference sequence). This CDR3 spans 13 amino acids. The V gene lost 5 bases and the J gene lost 2 bases, with 10 bases spanning the gap.